This TCR beta chain was found in a study of blood T cell repertoires in COVID-19. Study background: PBMCs, B-cell-depleted T cells, or T cells were the source of the cDNA or gDNA that made up the material.

The CDR3 has 14 residues. Germline values: CDR1 KGHSH, CDR2 LQKENI. With V trimmed by 2 bases and J by 7 bases, 5 bases remained unmatched. Data came from immunoSEQ multiplex PCR; TCRdb stores just in-frame clones and leaves some out. Of roughly 76,000 clones detected, around 80% appear once; the ten largest clones hold about 35%. Sequenced material: peripheral blood. The source of this sequence is a woman aged 70-85 years with acute or convalescent COVID-19. The chain joins TRBV18 to TRBJ2-7; 10 positions match TRBD2. In DNA, the CDR3 is TGTGCCAGCTCACCAACTAGCGGGAATTCAGAGCAGTACTTC. This gives the protein CASSPTSGNSEQYF.